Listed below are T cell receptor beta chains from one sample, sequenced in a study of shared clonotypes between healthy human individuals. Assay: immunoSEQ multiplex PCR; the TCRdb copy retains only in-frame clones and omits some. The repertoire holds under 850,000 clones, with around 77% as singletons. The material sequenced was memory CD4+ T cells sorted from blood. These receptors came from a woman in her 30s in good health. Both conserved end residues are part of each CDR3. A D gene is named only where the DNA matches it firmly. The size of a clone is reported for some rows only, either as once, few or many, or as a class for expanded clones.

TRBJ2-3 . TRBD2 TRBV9 TGTGCCAGCAGCGTCCAAGCGGGAGGGCCTCAAGATACGCAGTATTTT CASSVQAGGPQDTQYF
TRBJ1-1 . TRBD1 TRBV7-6 TGTGCCAGCAGCCACCATTACAGGGGGAACACTGAAGCTTTCTTT CASSHHYRGNTEAFF
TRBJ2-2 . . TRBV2 TGTGCCAGCAGTGAAATGGGGGCCGGGGAGCTGTTTTTT CASSEMGAGELFF
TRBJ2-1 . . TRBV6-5 TGTGCCAGCAGCATCGGGACGCCACTCTACAATGAGCAGTTCTTC CASSIGTPLYNEQFF
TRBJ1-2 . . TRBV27 TGTGCCAGCAGTACCGAAGGGACTTCGGGGGGCTACACCTTC CASSTEGTSGGYTF
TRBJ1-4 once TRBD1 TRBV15 TGTGCCACCAGCACCCCCGAGACAGGGATCGTTGAAAAACTGTTTTTT CATSTPETGIVEKLFF
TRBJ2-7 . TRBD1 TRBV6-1 TGTGCCAGCAGCCGGGACAGGATACGCGAGCAGTACTTC CASSRDRIREQYF
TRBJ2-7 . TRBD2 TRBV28 TGTGCCAGCAGGGGGACTAGCGGGGACTCCTACGAGCAGTACTTC CASRGTSGDSYEQYF
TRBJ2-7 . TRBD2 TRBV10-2 TGCGCCAGCACCGAGGGAGCCGCGGGAGACACCTACGAGCAGTACTTC CASTEGAAGDTYEQYF
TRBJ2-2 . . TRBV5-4 TGTGCCAGCAGCGGGCAATACACCGGGGAGCTGTTTTTT CASSGQYTGELFF
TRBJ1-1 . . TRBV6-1 TGTGCCAGCAGTGCCAGGGGTTGGGCTGAAGCTTTCTTT CASSARGWAEAFF
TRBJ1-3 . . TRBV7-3 TGTGCCAGCAGCCCCCAGGGTTTTGGAAACACCATATATTTT CASSPQGFGNTIYF
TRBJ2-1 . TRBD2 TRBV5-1 TGCGCCAGCAGCACAGGGACTAGCGGGATCAATGAGCAGTTCTTC CASSTGTSGINEQFF
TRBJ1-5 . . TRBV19 TGTGCCAGTAGTATGTGGGAGGGGGATAGCAATCAGCCCCAGCATTTT CASSMWEGDSNQPQHF
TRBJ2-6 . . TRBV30 TGTGCCTGGTCTTACGGTTCCACTGGGGCCAACGTCCTGACTTTC CAWSYGSTGANVLTF
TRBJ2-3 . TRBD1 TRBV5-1 TGCGCCAGCAGCAGAAAGGGACAGGGTTCTAGCACAGATACGCAGTATTTT CASSRKGQGSSTDTQYF
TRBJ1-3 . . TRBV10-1 TGCGCCAGCGGAACAGGGTACGGAAACACCATATATTTT CASGTGYGNTIYF
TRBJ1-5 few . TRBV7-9 TGTGCCAGCACTCGAGCCGGGGGTAATCAGCCCCAGCATTTT CASTRAGGNQPQHF
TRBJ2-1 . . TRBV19 TGTGCCAGTAGTCCCTGGGGCGAGGGGGTTGAGCAGTTCTTC CASSPWGEGVEQFF
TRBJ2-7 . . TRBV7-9 TGTGCCAGCAGCTGGGTCTCGGCCGAGCAGTACTTC CASSWVSAEQYF
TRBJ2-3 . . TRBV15 TGTGCCACCAGCACTTACACAGATACGCAGTATTTT CATSTYTDTQYF
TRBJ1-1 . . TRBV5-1 TGCGCCAGCAGCCCCGACGGGGAAAGGGTCGAAGCTTTCTTT CASSPDGERVEAFF
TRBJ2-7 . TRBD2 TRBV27 TGTGCCAGCAGTTTTAGGGTAGCGGGAGTGCTATCCGAGCAGTACTTC CASSFRVAGVLSEQYF
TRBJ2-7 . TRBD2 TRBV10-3 TGTGCCATCAGTGAGTCGGCGGGAGGGAGAACGGAGCAGTACTTC CAISESAGGRTEQYF
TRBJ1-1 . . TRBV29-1 TGCAGCTCACAATGGACGCAGAACACTGAAGCTTTCTTT CSSQWTQNTEAFF
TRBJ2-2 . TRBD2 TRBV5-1 TGCGCCAGCAGCTTGGTGCTAGCGGGAGTTGTCGGGGAGCTGTTTTTT CASSLVLAGVVGELFF
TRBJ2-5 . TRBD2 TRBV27 TGTGCCAGCAGTTTAATCCCAACTAGCGGGAAGGAGACCCAGTACTTC CASSLIPTSGKETQYF
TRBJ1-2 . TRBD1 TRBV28 TGTGCCAGCAGTTTATACAGGGGGCAGTATGGCTACACCTTC CASSLYRGQYGYTF
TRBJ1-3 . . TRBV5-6 TGTGCCAGCAGCTTGAGACTGACCTCTGGAAACACCATATATTTT CASSLRLTSGNTIYF
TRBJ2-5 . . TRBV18 TGTGCCAGCTCAGCGTATCGCCCGGTGAGCCAGGAGACCCAGTACTTC CASSAYRPVSQETQYF
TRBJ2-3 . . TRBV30 TGTGCCTGGGAGAAAGGACCTCATACGCAGTATTTT CAWEKGPHTQYF
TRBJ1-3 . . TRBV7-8 TGTGCCAGCAGCTTCGCCGGGGCTGATGGAAACACCATATATTTT CASSFAGADGNTIYF
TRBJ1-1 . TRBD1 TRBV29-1 TGCAGCGTTGGGGACAGGGCACCGAACACTGAAGCTTTCTTT CSVGDRAPNTEAFF
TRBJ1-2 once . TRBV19 TGTGCCAGTAGTATAGTGGAGGCTTATGGCTACACCTTC CASSIVEAYGYTF
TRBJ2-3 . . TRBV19 TGTGCCAGTAGTATGGGCCTTCGCACAGATACGCAGTATTTT CASSMGLRTDTQYF
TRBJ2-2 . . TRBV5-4 TGTGCCAGCAGCCCCCGGATAGGGACTTCGGGGGAGCTGTTTTTT CASSPRIGTSGELFF
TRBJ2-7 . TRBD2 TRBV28 TGTGCCAGCAGGTATGGGACTAGCACCTACGAGCAGTACTTC CASRYGTSTYEQYF
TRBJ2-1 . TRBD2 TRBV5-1 TGCGCCAGCAGCTTGGACCTAGCGGGAGTGGGCTCCTACAATGAGCAGTTCTTC CASSLDLAGVGSYNEQFF
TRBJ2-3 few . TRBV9 TGTGCCAGCAGCGTACAAGCGGGAGATACGCAGTATTTT CASSVQAGDTQYF
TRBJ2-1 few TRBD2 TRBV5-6 TGTGCCAGCAGCTACGGACTAGCGGGAGTGGGGAATGAGCAGTTCTTC CASSYGLAGVGNEQFF
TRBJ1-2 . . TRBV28 TGTGCCAGCAGTTCGCCCGGGCCAGATGGCTACACCTTC CASSSPGPDGYTF
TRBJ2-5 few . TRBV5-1 TGCGCCAGCAGCCACTCGACTAGTCGAGAGACCCAGTACTTC CASSHSTSRETQYF
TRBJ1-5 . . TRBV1 TGCACCAGCAGCCTAGGACAGGCCTTGTGGCCCCAGCATTTT CTSSLGQALWPQHF
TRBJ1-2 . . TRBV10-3 TGTGCCATCAGTGAGTCGAGCGGGGGGTACTATGGCTACACCTTC CAISESSGGYYGYTF
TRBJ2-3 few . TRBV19 TGTGCCAGTAGTACCCAGGCGGGCCGGGATACGCAGTATTTT CASSTQAGRDTQYF
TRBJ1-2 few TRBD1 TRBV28 TGTGCCAGCAGTGCCAGGGGGCTAGATAACGGTGGCTACACCTTC CASSARGLDNGGYTF
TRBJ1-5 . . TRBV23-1 TGCGCCAGCAGTCAAAACCCGGGGGATGGCAATCAGCCCCAGCATTTT CASSQNPGDGNQPQHF
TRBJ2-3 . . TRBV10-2 TGCGCCAGCAGGATCCGGGACTTCCCGCCGTATTTT CASRIRDFPPYF
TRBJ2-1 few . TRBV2 TGTGCCAGCAGTGAGAGGACAGGGAGGGGCAATGAGCAGTTCTTC CASSERTGRGNEQFF
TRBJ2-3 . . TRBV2 TGTGCCAGCAGCCCAGGACAGCTTAGCACAGATACGCAGTATTTT CASSPGQLSTDTQYF
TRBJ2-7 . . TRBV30 TGTGCCTGGAGTGGCAAGGGTGGGTCTGGGCAGTACTTC CAWSGKGGSGQYF
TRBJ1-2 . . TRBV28 TGTGCCAGCAGAACAACAGGGTTTAGGTATGGCTACACCTTC CASRTTGFRYGYTF
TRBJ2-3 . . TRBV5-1 TGCGCCAGCAGCGCACTAGAACCCACAGATACGCAGTATTTT CASSALEPTDTQYF
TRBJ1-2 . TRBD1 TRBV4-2 TGTGCCAGCAGCCCCGGGACAGAGTATGGCTACACCTTC CASSPGTEYGYTF
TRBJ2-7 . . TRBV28 TGTGCCAGCAGGTCTAGCGTTACCTACGAGCAGTACTTC CASRSSVTYEQYF
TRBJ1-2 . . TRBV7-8 TGTGCCAGCAGCTTAGACCGGGCCCGAGGGGGCTACACCTTC CASSLDRARGGYTF
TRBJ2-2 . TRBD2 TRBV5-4 TGTGCCAGCAGCTTCGAGCGGGAGACCACCGGGGAGCTGTTTTTT CASSFERETTGELFF